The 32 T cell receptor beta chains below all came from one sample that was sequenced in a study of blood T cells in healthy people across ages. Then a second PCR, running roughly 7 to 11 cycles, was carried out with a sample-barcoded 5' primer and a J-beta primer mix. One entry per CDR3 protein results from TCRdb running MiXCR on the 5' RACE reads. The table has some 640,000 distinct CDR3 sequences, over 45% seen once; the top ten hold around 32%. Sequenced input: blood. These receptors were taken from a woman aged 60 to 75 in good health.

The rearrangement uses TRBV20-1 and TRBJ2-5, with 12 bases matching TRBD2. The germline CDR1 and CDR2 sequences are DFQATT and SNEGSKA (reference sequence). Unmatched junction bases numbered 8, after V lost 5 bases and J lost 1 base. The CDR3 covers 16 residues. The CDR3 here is CSAETSGGEVQETQYF. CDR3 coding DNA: TGCAGTGCTGAGACTAGCGGGGGCGAAGTCCAAGAGACCCAGTACTTC.

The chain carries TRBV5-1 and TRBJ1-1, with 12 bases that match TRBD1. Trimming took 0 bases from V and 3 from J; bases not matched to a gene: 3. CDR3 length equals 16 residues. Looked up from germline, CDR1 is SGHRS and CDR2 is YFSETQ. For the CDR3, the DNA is TGCGCCAGCAGCTTGGTCGGGACAGGGGGCGACACTGAAGCTTTCTTT. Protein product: CASSLVGTGGDTEAFF.

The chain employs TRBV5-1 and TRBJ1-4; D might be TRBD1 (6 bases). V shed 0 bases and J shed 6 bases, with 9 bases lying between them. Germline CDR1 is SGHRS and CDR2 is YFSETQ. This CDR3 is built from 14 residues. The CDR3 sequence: CASSLDRADEKLFF. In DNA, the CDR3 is TGCGCCAGCAGCTTGGACAGGGCGGATGAAAAACTGTTTTTT.

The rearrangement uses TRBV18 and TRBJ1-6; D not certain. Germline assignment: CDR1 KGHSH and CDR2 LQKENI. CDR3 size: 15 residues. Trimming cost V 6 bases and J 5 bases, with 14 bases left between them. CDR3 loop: CASSPGRINNSPLHF. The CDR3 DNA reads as TGTGCCAGCTCCCCCGGACGGATCAATAATTCACCCCTCCACTTT.

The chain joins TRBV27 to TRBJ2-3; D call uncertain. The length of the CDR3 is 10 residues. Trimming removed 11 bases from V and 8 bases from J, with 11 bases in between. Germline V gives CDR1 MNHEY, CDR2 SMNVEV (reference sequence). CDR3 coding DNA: TGTGCCGCCGGCCGCGGTACGCAGTATTTT. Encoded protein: CAAGRGTQYF.

The CDR3: CASSQDGAGNNEQFF. CDR3 coding DNA: TGCGCCAGCAGCCAAGATGGGGCAGGAAACAATGAGCAGTTCTTC. V is TRBV4-3 and J is TRBJ2-1; tentatively, D is TRBD1 (5 bases). This CDR3 has 15 amino acids. Looked up from germline, CDR1 is LGHNA and CDR2 is YSLEER. Trimming shortened V by 0 bases and J by 5 bases, and 11 bases separated the two germline ends.

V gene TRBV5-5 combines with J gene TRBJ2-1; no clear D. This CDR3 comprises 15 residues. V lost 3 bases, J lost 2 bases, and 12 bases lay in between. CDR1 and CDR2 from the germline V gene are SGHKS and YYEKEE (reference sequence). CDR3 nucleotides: TGTGCCAGCAGCTGGCGATCCGGACCCTACAATGAGCAGTTCTTC. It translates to CASSWRSGPYNEQFF.

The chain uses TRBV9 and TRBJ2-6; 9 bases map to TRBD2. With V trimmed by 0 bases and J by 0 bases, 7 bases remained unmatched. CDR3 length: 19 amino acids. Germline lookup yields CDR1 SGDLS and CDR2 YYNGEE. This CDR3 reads CASSVESGRTGSGANVLTF. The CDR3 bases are TGTGCCAGCAGCGTAGAGAGCGGGAGGACGGGCTCTGGGGCCAACGTCCTGACTTTC.

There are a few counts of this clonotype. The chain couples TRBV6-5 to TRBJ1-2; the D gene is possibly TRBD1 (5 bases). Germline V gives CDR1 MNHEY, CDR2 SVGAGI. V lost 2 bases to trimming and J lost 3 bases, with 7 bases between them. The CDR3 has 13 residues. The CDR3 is CASSYTGYYGYTF. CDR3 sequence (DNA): TGTGCCAGCAGTTACACAGGCTACTATGGCTACACCTTC.

CDR3 amino acids: CASSRSGIYEQYF. CDR3 in DNA: TGTGCCAGCAGCCGTAGCGGGATCTACGAGCAGTACTTC. The chain employs TRBV7-2 and TRBJ2-7, with 8 positions matching TRBD2. Unmatched junction bases numbered 3, after V lost 5 bases and J lost 3 bases. Germline assignment: CDR1 SGHTA and CDR2 FQGNSA. The CDR3 is 13 residues long.

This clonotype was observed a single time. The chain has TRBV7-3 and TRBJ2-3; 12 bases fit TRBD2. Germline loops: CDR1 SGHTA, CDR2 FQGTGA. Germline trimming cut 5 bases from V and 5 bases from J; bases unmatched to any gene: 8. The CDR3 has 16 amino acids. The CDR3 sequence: CASSDRLAGVGDTQYF. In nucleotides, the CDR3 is TGTGCCAGCAGCGATCGACTAGCGGGAGTTGGAGATACGCAGTATTTT.

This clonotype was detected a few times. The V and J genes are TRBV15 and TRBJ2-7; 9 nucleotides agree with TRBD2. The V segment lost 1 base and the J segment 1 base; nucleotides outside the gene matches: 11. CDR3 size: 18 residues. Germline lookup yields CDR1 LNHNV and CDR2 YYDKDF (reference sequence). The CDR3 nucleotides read TGTGCCACCAGCAGAGTTTTTCTCAGGCGGGAGGGGTCCTACGAGCAGTACTTC. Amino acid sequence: CATSRVFLRREGSYEQYF.

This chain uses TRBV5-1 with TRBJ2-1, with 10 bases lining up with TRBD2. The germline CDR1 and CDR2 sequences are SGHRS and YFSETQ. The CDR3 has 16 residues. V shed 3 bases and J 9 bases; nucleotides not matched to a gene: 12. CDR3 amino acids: CASSSLAGPPWGEQFF. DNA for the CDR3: TGCGCCAGCAGCTCACTAGCGGGACCCCCGTGGGGTGAGCAGTTCTTC.

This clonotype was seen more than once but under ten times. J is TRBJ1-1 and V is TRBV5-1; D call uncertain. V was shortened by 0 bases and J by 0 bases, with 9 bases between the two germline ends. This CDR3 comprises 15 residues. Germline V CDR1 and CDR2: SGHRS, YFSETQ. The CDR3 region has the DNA TGCGCCAGCAGCTTGGTGGACCCTTTGAACACTGAAGCTTTCTTT. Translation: CASSLVDPLNTEAFF.

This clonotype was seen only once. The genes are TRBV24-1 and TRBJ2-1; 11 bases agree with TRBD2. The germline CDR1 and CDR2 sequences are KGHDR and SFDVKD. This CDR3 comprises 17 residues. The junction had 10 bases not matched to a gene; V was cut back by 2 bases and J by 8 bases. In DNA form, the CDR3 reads TGTGCCACCAGTGATTGGTCGGGACTAGCGGAACAGGATGAGCAGTTCTTC. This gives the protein CATSDWSGLAEQDEQFF.

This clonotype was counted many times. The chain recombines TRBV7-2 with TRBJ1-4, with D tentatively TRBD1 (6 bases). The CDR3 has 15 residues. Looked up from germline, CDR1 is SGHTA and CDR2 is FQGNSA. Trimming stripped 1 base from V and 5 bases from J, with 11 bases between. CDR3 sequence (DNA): TGTGCCAGCAGCTTAGGAGGACAGCTAAATGAAAAACTGTTTTTT. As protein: CASSLGGQLNEKLFF.

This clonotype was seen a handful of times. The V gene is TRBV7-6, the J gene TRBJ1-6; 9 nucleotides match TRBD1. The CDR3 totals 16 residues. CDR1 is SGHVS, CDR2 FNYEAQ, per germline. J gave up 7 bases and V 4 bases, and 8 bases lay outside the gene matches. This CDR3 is CASSSSGTGWNSPLHF. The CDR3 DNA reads TGTGCCAGCAGCTCATCCGGGACAGGGTGGAATTCACCCCTCCACTTT.

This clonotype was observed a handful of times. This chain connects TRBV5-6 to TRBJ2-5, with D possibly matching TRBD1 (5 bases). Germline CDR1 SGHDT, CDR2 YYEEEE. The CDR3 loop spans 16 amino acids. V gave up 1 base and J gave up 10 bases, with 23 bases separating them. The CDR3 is CASSLKRGPQKADQYF. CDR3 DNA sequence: TGTGCCAGCAGCTTGAAAAGGGGCCCCCAGAAGGCGGACCAGTACTTC.

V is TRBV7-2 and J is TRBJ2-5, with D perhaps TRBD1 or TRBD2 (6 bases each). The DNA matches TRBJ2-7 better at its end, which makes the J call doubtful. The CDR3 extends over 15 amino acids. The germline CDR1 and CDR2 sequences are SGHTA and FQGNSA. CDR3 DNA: TGTGCCAGCAGCCTAGAGAGGGGCAGGGGAGGCGAGCAGTACTTC. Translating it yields CASSLERGRGGEQYF.

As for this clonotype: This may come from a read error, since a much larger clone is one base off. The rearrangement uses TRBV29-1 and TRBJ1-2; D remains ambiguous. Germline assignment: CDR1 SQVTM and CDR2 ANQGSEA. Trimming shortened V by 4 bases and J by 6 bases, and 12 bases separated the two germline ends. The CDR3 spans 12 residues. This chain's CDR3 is CSVVVGPNGYTF. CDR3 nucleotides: TGCAGCGTTGTGGTGGGCCCCAATGGCTACACCTTC.

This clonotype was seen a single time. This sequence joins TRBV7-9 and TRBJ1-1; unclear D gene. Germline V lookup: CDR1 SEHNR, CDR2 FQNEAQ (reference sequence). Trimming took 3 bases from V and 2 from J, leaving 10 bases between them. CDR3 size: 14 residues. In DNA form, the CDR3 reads TGTGCCAGCAGCTTTACATCGGATAACACTGAAGCTTTCTTT. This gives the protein CASSFTSDNTEAFF.

The CDR3 loop is CASSFSRLADNEQFF. As DNA, the CDR3 is TGTGCCAGCAGTTTCTCTAGGCTAGCGGACAATGAGCAGTTCTTC. This rearrangement joins TRBV12-3 or TRBV12-4 to TRBJ2-1; 7 bases agree with TRBD2. The trim removed 3 bases at V and 5 bases at J, leaving 7 bases unmatched. The CDR3 has 15 amino acids.

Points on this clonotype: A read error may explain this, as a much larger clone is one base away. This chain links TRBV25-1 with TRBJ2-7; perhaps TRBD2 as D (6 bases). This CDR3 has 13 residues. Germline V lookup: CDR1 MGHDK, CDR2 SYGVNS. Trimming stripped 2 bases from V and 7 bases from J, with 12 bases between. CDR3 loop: CASSEIMRGEQYF. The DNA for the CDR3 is TGTGCCAGCAGTGAAATTATGCGGGGTGAGCAGTACTTC.

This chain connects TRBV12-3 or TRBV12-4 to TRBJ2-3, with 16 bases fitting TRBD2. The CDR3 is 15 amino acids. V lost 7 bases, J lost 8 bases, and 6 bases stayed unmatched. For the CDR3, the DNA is TGTGCCAGCACCATGGGACTAGCGGGAGGGAGTACGCAGTATTTT. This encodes CASTMGLAGGSTQYF.

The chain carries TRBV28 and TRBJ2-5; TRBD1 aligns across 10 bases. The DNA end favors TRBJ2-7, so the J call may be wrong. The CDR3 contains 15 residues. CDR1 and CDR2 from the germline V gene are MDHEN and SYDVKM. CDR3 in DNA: TGTGCCAGCAGAGACGGGACAGGGGAAAGCAACGAGCAGTACTTC. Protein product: CASRDGTGESNEQYF.

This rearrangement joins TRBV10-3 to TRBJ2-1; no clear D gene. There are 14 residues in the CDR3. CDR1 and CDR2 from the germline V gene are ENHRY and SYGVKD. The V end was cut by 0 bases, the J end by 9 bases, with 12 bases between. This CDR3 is CAISESKGRREQFF. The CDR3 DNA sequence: TGTGCCATCAGTGAGTCGAAAGGGCGGCGTGAGCAGTTCTTC.

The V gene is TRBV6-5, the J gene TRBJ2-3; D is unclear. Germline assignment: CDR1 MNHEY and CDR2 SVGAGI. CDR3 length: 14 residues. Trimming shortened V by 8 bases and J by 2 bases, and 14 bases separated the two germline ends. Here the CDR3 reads CASRVALATDTQYF. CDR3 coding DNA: TGTGCCAGCCGAGTGGCCCTGGCCACAGATACGCAGTATTTT.

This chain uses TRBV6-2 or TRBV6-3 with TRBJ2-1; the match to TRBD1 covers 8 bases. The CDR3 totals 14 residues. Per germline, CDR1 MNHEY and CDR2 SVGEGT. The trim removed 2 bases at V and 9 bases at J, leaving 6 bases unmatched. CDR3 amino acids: CASSYPDRVGEQFF. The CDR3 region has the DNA TGTGCCAGCAGTTACCCGGACAGGGTCGGTGAGCAGTTCTTC.

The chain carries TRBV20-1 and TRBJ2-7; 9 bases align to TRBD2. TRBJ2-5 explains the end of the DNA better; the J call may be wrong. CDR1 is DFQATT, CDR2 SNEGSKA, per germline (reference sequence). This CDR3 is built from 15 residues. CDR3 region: CSARDRVSGRETQYF. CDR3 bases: TGCAGTGCTAGAGATCGAGTAAGCGGGAGGGAGACCCAGTACTTC.

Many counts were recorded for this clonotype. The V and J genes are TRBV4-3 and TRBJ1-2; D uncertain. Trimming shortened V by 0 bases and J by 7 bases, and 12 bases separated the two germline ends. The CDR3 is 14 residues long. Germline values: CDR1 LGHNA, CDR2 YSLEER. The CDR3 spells CASSQDVRASGYTF. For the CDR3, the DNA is TGCGCCAGCAGCCAAGATGTGCGGGCCTCTGGCTACACCTTC.

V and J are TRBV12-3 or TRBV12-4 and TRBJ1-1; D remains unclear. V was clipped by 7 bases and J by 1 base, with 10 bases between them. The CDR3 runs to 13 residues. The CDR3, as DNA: TGTGCCAGCACCTCACAGTCGAACACTGAAGCTTTCTTT. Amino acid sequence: CASTSQSNTEAFF.

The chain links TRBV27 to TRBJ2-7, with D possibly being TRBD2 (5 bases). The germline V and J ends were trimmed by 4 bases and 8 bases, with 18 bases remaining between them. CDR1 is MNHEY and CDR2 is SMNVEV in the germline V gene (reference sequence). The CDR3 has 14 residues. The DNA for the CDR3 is TGTGCCAGCAGTTCTAGGCCCCAATTCGGGAAGCAGTACTTC. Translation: CASSSRPQFGKQYF.